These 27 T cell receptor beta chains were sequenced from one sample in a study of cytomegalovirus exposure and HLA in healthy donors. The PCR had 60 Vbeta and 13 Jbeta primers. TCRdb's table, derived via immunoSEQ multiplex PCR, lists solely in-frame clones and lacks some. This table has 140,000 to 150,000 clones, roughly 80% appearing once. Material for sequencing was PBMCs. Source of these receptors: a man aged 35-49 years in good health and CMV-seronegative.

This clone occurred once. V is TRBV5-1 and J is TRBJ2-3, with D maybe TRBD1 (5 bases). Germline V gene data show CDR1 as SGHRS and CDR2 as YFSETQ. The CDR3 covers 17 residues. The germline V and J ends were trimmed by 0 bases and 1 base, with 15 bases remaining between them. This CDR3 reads CASSLVPGLRGTDTQYF. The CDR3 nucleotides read TGCGCCAGCAGCTTGGTACCAGGGCTAAGGGGCACAGATACGCAGTATTTT.

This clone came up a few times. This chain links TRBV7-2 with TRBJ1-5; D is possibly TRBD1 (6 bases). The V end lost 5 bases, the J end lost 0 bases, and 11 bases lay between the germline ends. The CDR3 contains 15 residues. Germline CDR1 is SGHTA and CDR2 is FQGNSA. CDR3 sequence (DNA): TGTGCCAGCAGCCATGGGACATTTAGCAATCAGCCCCAGCATTTT. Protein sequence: CASSHGTFSNQPQHF.

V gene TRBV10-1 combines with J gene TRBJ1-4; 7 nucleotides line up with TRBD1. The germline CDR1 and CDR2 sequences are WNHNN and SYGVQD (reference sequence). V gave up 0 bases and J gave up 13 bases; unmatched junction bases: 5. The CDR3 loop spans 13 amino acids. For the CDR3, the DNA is TGCGCCAGCAGTGAGTCCTACGGGACAGTACTGTTTTTT. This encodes CASSESYGTVLFF.

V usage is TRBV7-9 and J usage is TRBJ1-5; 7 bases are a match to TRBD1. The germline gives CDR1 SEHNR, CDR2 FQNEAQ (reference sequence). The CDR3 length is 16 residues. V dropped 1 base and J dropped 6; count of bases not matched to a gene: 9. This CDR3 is CASSLGSWDSRQPQHF. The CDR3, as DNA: TGTGCCAGCAGCTTAGGGAGCTGGGACAGCCGTCAGCCCCAGCATTTT.

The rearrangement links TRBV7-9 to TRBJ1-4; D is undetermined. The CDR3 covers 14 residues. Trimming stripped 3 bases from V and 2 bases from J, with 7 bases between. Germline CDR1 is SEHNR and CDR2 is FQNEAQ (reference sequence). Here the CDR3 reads CASSFGRTNEKLFF. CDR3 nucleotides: TGTGCCAGCAGCTTCGGTCGGACTAATGAAAAACTGTTTTTT.

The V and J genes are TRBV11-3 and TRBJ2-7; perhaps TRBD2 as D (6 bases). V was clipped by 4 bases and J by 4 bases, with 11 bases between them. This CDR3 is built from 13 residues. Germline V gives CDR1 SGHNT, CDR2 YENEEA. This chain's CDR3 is CASSSGRKYEQYF. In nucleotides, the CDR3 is TGTGCCAGCAGCTCCGGGAGAAAATACGAGCAGTACTTC. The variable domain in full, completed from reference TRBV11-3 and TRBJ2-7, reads EAGVVQSPRYKIIEKKQPVAFWCNPISGHNTLYWYLQNLGQGPELLIRYENEEAVDDSQLPKDRFSAERLKGVDSTLKIQPAELGDSAVYLCASSSGRKYEQYFGPGTRLTVT.

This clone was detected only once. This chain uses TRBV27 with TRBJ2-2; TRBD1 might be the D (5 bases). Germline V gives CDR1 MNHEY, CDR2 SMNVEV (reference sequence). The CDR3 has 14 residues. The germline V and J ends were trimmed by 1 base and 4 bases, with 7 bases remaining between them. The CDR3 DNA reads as TGTGCCAGCAGTTTATTCCAGGGCACCGGGGAGCTGTTTTTT. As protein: CASSLFQGTGELFF.

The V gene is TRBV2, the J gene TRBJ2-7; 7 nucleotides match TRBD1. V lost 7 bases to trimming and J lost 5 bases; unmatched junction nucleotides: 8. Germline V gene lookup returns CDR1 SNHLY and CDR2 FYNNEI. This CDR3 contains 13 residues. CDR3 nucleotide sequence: TGTGCCAGCAAAGACAGGGTAGGGAACGAGCAGTACTTC. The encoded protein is CASKDRVGNEQYF. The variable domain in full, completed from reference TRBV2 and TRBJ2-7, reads EPEVTQTPSHQVTQMGQEVILRCVPISNHLYFYWYRQILGQKVEFLVSFYNNEISEKSEIFDDQFSVERPDGSNFTLKIRSTKLEDSAMYFCASKDRVGNEQYFGPGTRLTVT.

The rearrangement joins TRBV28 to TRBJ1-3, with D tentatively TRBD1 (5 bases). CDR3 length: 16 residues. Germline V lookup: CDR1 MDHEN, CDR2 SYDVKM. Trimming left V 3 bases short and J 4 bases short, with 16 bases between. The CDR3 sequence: CASSLPTGSTGNTIYF. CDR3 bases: TGTGCCAGCAGTTTGCCCACAGGTAGCACGGGAAACACCATATATTTT.

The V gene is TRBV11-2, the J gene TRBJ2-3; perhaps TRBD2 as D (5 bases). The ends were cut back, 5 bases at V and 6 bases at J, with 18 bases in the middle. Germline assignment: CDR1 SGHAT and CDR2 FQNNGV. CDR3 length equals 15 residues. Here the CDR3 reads CASSGGLAEWDTQYF. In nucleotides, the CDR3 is TGTGCCAGCAGCGGCGGGCTAGCCGAGTGGGATACGCAGTATTTT.

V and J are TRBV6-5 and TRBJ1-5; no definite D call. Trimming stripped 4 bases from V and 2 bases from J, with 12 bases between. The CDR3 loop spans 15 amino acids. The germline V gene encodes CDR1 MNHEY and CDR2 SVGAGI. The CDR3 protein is CASSFSGIGNQPQHF. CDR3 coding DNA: TGTGCCAGCAGTTTCAGCGGGATCGGCAATCAGCCCCAGCATTTT.

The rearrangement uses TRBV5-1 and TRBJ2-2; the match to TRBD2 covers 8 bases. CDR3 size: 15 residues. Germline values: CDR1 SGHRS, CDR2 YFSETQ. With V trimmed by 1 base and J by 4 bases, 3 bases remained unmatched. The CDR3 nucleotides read TGCGCCAGCAGCTTGCCTAGCGGGTCCACCGGGGAGCTGTTTTTT. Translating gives CASSLPSGSTGELFF.

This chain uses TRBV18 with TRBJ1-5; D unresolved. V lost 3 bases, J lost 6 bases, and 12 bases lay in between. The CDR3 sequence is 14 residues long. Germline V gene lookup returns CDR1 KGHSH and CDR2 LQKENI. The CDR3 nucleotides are TGTGCCAGCTCACCCTCGGGTTCGTTTCAGCCCCAGCATTTT. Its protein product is CASSPSGSFQPQHF.

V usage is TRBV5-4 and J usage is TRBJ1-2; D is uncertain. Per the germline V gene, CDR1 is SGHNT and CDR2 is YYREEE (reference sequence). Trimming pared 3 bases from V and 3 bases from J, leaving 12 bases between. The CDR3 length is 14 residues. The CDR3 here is CASSSRLMDYGYTF. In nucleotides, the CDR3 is TGTGCCAGCAGCTCCAGACTCATGGACTATGGCTACACCTTC.

The CDR3 region has the DNA TGTGCCAGCGGGACCGGGGGGGCGCCCCAAGAGACCCAGTACTTC. This translates into CASGTGGAPQETQYF. J is TRBJ2-5 and V is TRBV6-4, with 8 nucleotides matching TRBD2. The CDR3 has 15 residues. The V gene's germline CDR1 is MRHNA and CDR2 SNTAGT. V was pared by 8 bases and J by 1 base, with 9 bases of the junction left unmatched.

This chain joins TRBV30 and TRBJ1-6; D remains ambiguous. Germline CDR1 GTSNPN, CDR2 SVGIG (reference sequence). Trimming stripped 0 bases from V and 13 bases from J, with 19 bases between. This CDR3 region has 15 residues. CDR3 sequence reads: CAWSVFPVAGQPLHF. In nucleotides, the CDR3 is TGTGCCTGGAGTGTATTCCCCGTGGCAGGTCAGCCCCTCCACTTT.

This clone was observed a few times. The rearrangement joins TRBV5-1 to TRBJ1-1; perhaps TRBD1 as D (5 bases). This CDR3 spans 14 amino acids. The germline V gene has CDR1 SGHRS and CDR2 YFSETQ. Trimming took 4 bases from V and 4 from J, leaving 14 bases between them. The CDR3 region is CASSPALGRTEAFF. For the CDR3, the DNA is TGCGCCAGCAGCCCGGCCCTGGGGCGCACTGAAGCTTTCTTT.

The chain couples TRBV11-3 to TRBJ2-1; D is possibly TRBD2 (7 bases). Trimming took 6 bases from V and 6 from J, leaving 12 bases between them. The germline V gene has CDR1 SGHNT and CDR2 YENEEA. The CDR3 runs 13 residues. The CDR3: CASSQGGANEQFF. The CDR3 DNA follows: TGTGCCAGCAGTCAAGGGGGGGCCAATGAGCAGTTCTTC.

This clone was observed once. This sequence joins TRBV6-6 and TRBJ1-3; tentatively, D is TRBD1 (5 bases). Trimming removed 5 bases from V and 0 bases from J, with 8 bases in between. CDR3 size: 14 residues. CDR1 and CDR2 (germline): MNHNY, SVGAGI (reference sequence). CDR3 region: CASSPQGSGNTIYF. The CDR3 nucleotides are TGTGCCAGCAGTCCCCAGGGCTCTGGAAACACCATATATTTT.

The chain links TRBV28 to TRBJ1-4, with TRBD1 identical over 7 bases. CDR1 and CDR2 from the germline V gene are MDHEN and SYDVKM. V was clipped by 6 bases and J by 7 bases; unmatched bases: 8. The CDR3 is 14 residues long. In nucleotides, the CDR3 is TGTGCCAGCAGGAGACAGGGTAATGGTGAAAAACTGTTTTTT. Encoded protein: CASRRQGNGEKLFF.

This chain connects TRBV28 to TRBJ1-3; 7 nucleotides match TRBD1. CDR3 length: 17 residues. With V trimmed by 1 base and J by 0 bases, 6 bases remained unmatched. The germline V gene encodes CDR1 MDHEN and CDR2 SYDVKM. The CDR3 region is CASSLYDREYSGNTIYF. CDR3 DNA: TGTGCCAGCAGTTTATATGACAGGGAGTACTCTGGAAACACCATATATTTT.

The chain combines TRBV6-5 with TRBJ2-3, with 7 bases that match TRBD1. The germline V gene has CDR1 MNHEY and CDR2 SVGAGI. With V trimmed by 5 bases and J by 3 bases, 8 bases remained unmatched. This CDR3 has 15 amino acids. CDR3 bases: TGTGCCAGCAGTGGATGGGACAGTTCAACAGATACGCAGTATTTT. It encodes CASSGWDSSTDTQYF.

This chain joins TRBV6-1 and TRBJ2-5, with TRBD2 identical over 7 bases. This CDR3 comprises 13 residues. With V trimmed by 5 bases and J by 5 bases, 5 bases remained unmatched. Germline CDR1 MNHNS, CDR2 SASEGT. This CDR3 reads CASSRLGGETQYF. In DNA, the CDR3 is TGTGCCAGCAGTAGACTGGGAGGGGAGACCCAGTACTTC.

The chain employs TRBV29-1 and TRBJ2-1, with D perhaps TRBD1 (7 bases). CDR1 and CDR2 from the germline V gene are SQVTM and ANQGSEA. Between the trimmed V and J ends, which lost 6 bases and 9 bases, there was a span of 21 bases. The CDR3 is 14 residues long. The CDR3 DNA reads TGCAGCGTGGAGGGATCGGAAGGGGACAGTGAGCAGTTCTTC. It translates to CSVEGSEGDSEQFF.

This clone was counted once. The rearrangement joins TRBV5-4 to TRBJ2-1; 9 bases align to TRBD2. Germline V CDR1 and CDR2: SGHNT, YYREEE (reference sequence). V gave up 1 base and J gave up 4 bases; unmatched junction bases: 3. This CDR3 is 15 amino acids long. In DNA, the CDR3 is TGTGCCAGCAGCTTGAGCCTAGCGGGATACAATGAGCAGTTCTTC. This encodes CASSLSLAGYNEQFF. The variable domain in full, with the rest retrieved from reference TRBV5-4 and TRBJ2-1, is ETGVTQSPTHLIKTRGQQVTLRCSSQSGHNTVSWYQQALGQGPQFIFQYYREEENGRGNFPPRFSGLQFPNYSSELNVNALELDDSALYLCASSLSLAGYNEQFFGPGTRLTVL.

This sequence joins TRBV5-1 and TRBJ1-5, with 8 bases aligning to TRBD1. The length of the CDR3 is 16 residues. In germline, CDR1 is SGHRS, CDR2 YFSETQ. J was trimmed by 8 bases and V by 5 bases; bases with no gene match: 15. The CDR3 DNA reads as TGCGCCAGCAGGCAGAGCCCGGACAGGGCGGTAGAGCCCCAGCATTTT. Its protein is CASRQSPDRAVEPQHF.

Here the CDR3 reads CASSTGGNTEAFF. The CDR3 nucleotides are TGCGCCAGCAGTACAGGGGGCAACACTGAAGCTTTCTTT. V is TRBV10-2 and J is TRBJ1-1; 9 bases fit TRBD1. After removal of 5 bases from V and 2 bases from J, the junction contained 0 bases not matched to a gene. CDR1 WSHSY and CDR2 SAAADI come from the germline V gene. The CDR3 spans 13 residues.